This is a list of T cell receptor beta chains from one sample in a study of neurological immune-mediated disorders. TCRdb re-analysed the 5' RACE reads in MiXCR, keeping a single row per CDR3 protein. The data contain tens of thousands of distinct CDR3 sequences, just under 6% of them singletons. Specimen: CD4+ T cells from blood. The receptors were gathered from a woman aged 18 to 35 with multiple sclerosis. CDR3s include the opening cysteine and the closing phenylalanine or tryptophan. D genes are given only for firm matches. Clone size appears in some rows only: once, few, many, or a class for an expanded clone.

cdr3_nt,cdr3_aa,v_call,clone_size,d_call,j_call
TGTGCCAGCAACCGGGCAGGGAACAATCAGCCCCAGCATTTT,CASNRAGNNQPQHF,TRBV19,few,NA,TRBJ1-5
TGTGCCAGCAGAAAGGGGTGGGGTCCAAGCTACAATGAGCAGTTCTTC,CASRKGWGPSYNEQFF,TRBV2,many,NA,TRBJ2-1
TGTGCCAGCAGTAATGGAGGGGGCTATATAATGAACACTGAAGCTTTCTTT,CASSNGGGYIMNTEAFF,TRBV5-6,many,TRBD1,TRBJ1-1
TGTGCCAGCAGCCAGAAAGCGGAGGCGATCTACAATGAGCAGTTCTTC,CASSQKAEAIYNEQFF,TRBV11-2,many,NA,TRBJ2-1
TGCGCCAGCAGCGATACCGGGACACGAAGTTACAATGAGCAGTTCTTC,CASSDTGTRSYNEQFF,TRBV5-1,many,NA,TRBJ2-1
TGTGCCAGCAGCGTACAGGGGGGAACCATATATTTT,CASSVQGGTIYF,TRBV7-9,many,TRBD1,TRBJ1-3
TGTGCCAGCAGTTTAATGGTCGGAGAGGCCCAGTACTTC,CASSLMVGEAQYF,TRBV28,many,NA,TRBJ2-5
TGTGCCAGCTCACCGGACACCTCGTCCGTTTTAGGTGAAGCTTTCTTT,CASSPDTSSVLGEAFF,TRBV18,many,NA,TRBJ1-1
TGCAGTGCTAGAGGGCTGGACAGGGAGCGCCAGCCCCAGCATTTT,CSARGLDRERQPQHF,TRBV20-1,medium-sized,TRBD1,TRBJ1-5
TGTGCCACCAGCAGAGACCTATATGGGACCCTCTCCTACGAGCAGTACTTC,CATSRDLYGTLSYEQYF,TRBV15,many,NA,TRBJ2-7
TGTGCCAGCACAGATGGGTTCAACCGTATATATTTT,CASTDGFNRIYF,TRBV6-5,many,NA,TRBJ1-3
TGTGCCACCAGTGATGGGGGGACGACGCAGTATTTT,CATSDGGTTQYF,TRBV24-1,many,NA,TRBJ2-3
TGCAGCGTTATTTCACCTGGACAGGGTTCCTACAATGAGCAGTTCTTC,CSVISPGQGSYNEQFF,TRBV29-1,few,TRBD1,TRBJ2-1
TGCAGCGTTGAATTGGACAGCTATGAGCAGTTCTTC,CSVELDSYEQFF,TRBV29-1,NA,NA,TRBJ2-1
TGCAGTGCTAGAGTCCCACTGCAAGAGACCCAGTACTTC,CSARVPLQETQYF,TRBV20-1,many,NA,TRBJ2-5
TGTGCCAGCAGTTACGTGACAGCCGACCAACCTTTCTTT,CASSYVTADQPFF,TRBV6-5,once,NA,TRBJ1-1
TGTGCCAGTAGGACAGGGAAAATGGCGGGGGATCAGCCCCAGCATTTT,CASRTGKMAGDQPQHF,TRBV5-5,many,TRBD1,TRBJ1-5
TGTGCCACCAGCAGAGATCTTTCCGGAAGACTGTTTTTT,CATSRDLSGRLFF,TRBV15,many,NA,TRBJ1-4
TGCGCCAGCAGCTTGGTTCAGAACTTACAAGAGACCCAGTACTTC,CASSLVQNLQETQYF,TRBV5-1,many,NA,TRBJ2-5
TGTGCCAGCAGCGAACTAGCGGGTACGCAGTATTTT,CASSELAGTQYF,TRBV7-3,many,TRBD2,TRBJ2-3
TGCGCCAGCAGCTTGTCTGACAGGGTGACCTACAATGAGCAGTTCTTC,CASSLSDRVTYNEQFF,TRBV5-1,many,TRBD1,TRBJ2-1
TGTGCTAGCAGCTTAGGGACTGATTCTAGCACAGATACGCAGTATTTT,CASSLGTDSSTDTQYF,TRBV7-7,many,NA,TRBJ2-3
TGTGCCAGCAGCCAAGATAGCCGGGGATACTACAATGAGCAGTTCTTC,CASSQDSRGYYNEQFF,TRBV3-1,many,NA,TRBJ2-1
TGTGCCAGCACGAGCTCACACCCCACGGAGTATGGCTACACCTTC,CASTSSHPTEYGYTF,TRBV2,many,NA,TRBJ1-2
TGTGCCAGCAGTGAACTAGCGGGAGACACCGGGGAGCTGTTTTTT,CASSELAGDTGELFF,TRBV25-1,NA,TRBD2,TRBJ2-2
TGTGCCAGCAGCTTAGAGGTGGACGAGCAGTACTTC,CASSLEVDEQYF,TRBV11-2,NA,NA,TRBJ2-7
TGCAGTGCTAGAGATCGGAGGGGGGGTAACTACGAGCAGTACTTC,CSARDRRGGNYEQYF,TRBV20-1,many,NA,TRBJ2-7
TGCAGTGCCAAACAAGGGGCAGGAGGGGTCTATGGCTACACCTTC,CSAKQGAGGVYGYTF,TRBV20-1,many,NA,TRBJ1-2
TGTGCCAGCAGTTTATCCCGGGGGGCCGGGGAGCTGTTTTTT,CASSLSRGAGELFF,TRBV27,NA,TRBD2,TRBJ2-2
TGTGCCAGCAGTGAGGGGGAGGCCCCCTACAATGAGCAGTTCTTC,CASSEGEAPYNEQFF,TRBV2,many,NA,TRBJ2-1